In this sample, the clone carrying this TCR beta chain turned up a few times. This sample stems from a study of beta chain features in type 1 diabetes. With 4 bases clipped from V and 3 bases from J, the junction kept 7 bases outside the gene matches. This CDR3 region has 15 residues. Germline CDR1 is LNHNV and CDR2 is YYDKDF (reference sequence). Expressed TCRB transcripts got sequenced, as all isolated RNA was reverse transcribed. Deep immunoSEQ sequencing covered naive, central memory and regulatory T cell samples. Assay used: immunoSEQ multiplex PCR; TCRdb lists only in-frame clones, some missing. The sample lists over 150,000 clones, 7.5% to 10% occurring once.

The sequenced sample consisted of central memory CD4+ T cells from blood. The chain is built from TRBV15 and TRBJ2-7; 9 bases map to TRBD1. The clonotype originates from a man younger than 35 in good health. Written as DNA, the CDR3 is TGTGCCACCAGCACTCCGGGACAGGGAAACTACGAGCAGTACTTC. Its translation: CATSTPGQGNYEQYF.